The 9 T cell receptor beta chains below all came from one sample that was sequenced in a study of OX40 agonist ivuxolimab in advanced cancers. Assay: immunoSEQ multiplex PCR; the TCRdb copy retains only in-frame clones and omits some. The repertoire holds about 52,000 clones, with 82% as singletons. The input for sequencing was CD4+ or CD8+ T cells sorted from blood, taken in a trial of the OX40 agonist ivuxolimab. The receptors originated from an adult with an advanced solid tumor such as melanoma, head and neck, liver or kidney cancer.

This clone was picked up a small number of times. V and J are TRBV7-6 and TRBJ1-5; D is uncertain. In germline, CDR1 is SGHVS, CDR2 FNYEAQ. CDR3 size: 13 residues. With 3 bases removed from V and 3 bases from J, the gap between germline ends came to 6 bases. As DNA, the CDR3 is TGTGCCAGCAGCTTCGGGGACAATCAGCCCCAGCATTTT. Its protein is CASSFGDNQPQHF.

Points on this clone: A read error is the likely source, as a far larger clone sits one nucleotide away. Other DNA sequences in this sample translate to the same CDR3. J is TRBJ2-2 and V is TRBV5-4; tentative D call: TRBD2 (6 bases). Trimming cost V 4 bases and J 5 bases, with 21 bases left between them. The CDR3 has 17 residues. Looked up from germline, CDR1 is SGHNT and CDR2 is YYREEE (reference sequence). CDR3 coding DNA: TGTGCCAGCAGCCCGAGGTGGGCGGGGCACTCTACCGGGGAGCTGTTTTTT. Protein: CASSPRWAGHSTGELFF.

With respect to this clone: This sample also contains other DNA sequences that code for the same CDR3. The genes are TRBV7-3 and TRBJ2-2, with 9 nucleotides matching TRBD1. Germline lookup yields CDR1 SGHTA and CDR2 FQGTGA. The ends lost 4 bases at V and 4 bases at J; junction bases unmatched: 4. The CDR3 runs to 15 residues. The chain's CDR3 is CASSSRQGGTGELFF. The DNA of the CDR3 is TGTGCCAGCAGCTCTCGACAGGGGGGCACCGGGGAGCTGTTTTTT.

This chain uses TRBV11-2 with TRBJ2-1; maybe TRBD2 (6 bases). V shed 5 bases and J shed 2 bases, with 16 bases lying between them. CDR3 length: 16 residues. Germline V gene data show CDR1 as SGHAT and CDR2 as FQNNGV. The CDR3 sequence: CASSRTPTSPYNEQFF. CDR3 DNA sequence: TGTGCCAGCAGCCGAACACCTACTAGCCCCTACAATGAGCAGTTCTTC.

The J gene is TRBJ1-2, the V gene TRBV6-5; D is ambiguous. The germline CDR1 and CDR2 sequences are MNHEY and SVGAGI. Trimming removed 2 bases from V and 7 bases from J, with 11 bases in between. The CDR3 loop spans 13 amino acids. As DNA, the CDR3 is TGTGCCAGCAGTTACCCTGGCCAGCCTGGCTACACCTTC. Translation: CASSYPGQPGYTF.

This clone was observed a handful of times. V and J are TRBV4-2 and TRBJ1-2; TRBD1 matches at 7 bases. CDR3 length equals 15 residues. The trim removed 2 bases at V and 7 bases at J, leaving 10 bases unmatched. Germline lookup yields CDR1 LGHNA and CDR2 YNFKEQ. In DNA form, the CDR3 reads TGTGCCAGCAGCCAATTAACACAGGGGACGGGTGGCTACACCTTC. This sequence encodes CASSQLTQGTGGYTF.

The rearrangement uses TRBV7-9 and TRBJ2-1, with D unclear. V lost 1 base, J lost 4 bases, and 11 bases lay in between. The length of the CDR3 is 15 residues. The germline V gene encodes CDR1 SEHNR and CDR2 FQNEAQ (reference sequence). Here the CDR3 reads CASSLDKGTYNEQFF. The CDR3 DNA reads as TGTGCCAGCAGCTTAGATAAGGGTACATACAATGAGCAGTTCTTC.

The V gene is TRBV19, the J gene TRBJ1-5; no clear D. Trimming pared 1 base from V and 3 bases from J, leaving 10 bases between. This CDR3 has 15 residues. The germline V gene encodes CDR1 LNHDA and CDR2 SQIVND (reference sequence). DNA of the CDR3: TGTGCCAGTAGTATAGGGCAGGCGTACAATCAGCCCCAGCATTTT. It is translated as CASSIGQAYNQPQHF.

The V gene is TRBV29-1, the J gene TRBJ1-5, with D perhaps matching TRBD1 (6 bases). There are 14 residues in the CDR3. Germline V gives CDR1 SQVTM, CDR2 ANQGSEA. Trimming pared 6 bases from V and 2 bases from J, leaving 14 bases between. The CDR3 protein is CSVSTGSGNQPQHF. CDR3 sequence (DNA): TGCAGCGTATCCACAGGGAGTGGCAATCAGCCCCAGCATTTT.